This T cell receptor beta chain comes out of a study of OX40 agonist ivuxolimab in advanced cancers. Libraries were prepared by immunoSEQ multiplex PCR; TCRdb keeps only in-frame clonotypes and omits some of them. The top ten hold approximately 4.1% of the sample, which has about 50,000 clones, 80% to 85% seen once. Germline assignment: CDR1 SEHNR and CDR2 FQNEAQ (reference sequence). The CDR3 has 14 amino acids. Trimming stripped 3 bases from V and 2 bases from J, with 8 bases between. This sample comprised CD4+ or CD8+ T cells sorted from blood, obtained in a trial of the OX40 agonist ivuxolimab. The gene calls are TRBV7-9 and TRBJ1-5; D is uncertain. The source is an adult with an advanced solid tumor such as melanoma, head and neck, liver or kidney cancer. The CDR3 region has the DNA TGTGCCAGCAGCTTTCTCGGGGGCAATCAGCCCCAGCATTTT. Translation gives CASSFLGGNQPQHF.